Here is one T cell receptor (beta chain) with its context. This record comes from a study of shared clonotypes between healthy human individuals. Naive CD8 cells lacked CD45RO and underwent positive selection for CCR7, leaving out terminally differentiated effector memory CD45RA+ cells. The method was immunoSEQ multiplex PCR; TCRdb's version includes in-frame clones alone and lacks a portion of them. Found here are roughly 2.1 million clones, under 95% of them singletons; the top ten hold about 1.8%. Germline values: CDR1 MNHNS, CDR2 SASEGT. CDR3 length equals 16 residues. V lost 4 bases and J lost 7; bases outside the gene matches: 12.

The sequencing sample was made of naive CD8+ T cells from PBMCs. This TCR was sampled from a man between 18 and 35 years old in good health. Some clones in this sample may be carry-over from other donors' samples. This chain joins TRBV6-1 and TRBJ2-1, with 8 bases fitting TRBD2. CDR3 region: CASSALAGSLDNEQFF. CDR3 DNA sequence: TGTGCCAGCAGTGCCTTAGCGGGGAGTCTTGATAATGAGCAGTTCTTC.